These 25 T cell receptor beta chains came from one sample sequenced in a study of CXCR3 chemokines and chemotherapy response in bladder cancer. TCRdb fed the PCR reads into MiXCR, producing one record per CDR3 protein. The sample includes about 8,600 distinct CDR3 sequences, around 12% of them seen just once. The sample here was taken from a patient whose treatment included neoadjuvant chemotherapy. These receptors all come from a human donor with bladder cancer that responded to neoadjuvant chemotherapy.

By its share, this clonotype is medium-sized. V and J are TRBV29-1 and TRBJ2-1, with 8 bases identical to TRBD2. The CDR3 extends over 15 amino acids. Germline CDR1 and CDR2: SQVTM and ANQGSEA. V was pared by 0 bases and J by 5 bases, with 6 bases of the junction left unmatched. Written as DNA, the CDR3 is TGCAGCGTTGAAGATTGGGCGGGGGGCGACAATGAGCAGTTCTTC. Amino acid sequence: CSVEDWAGGDNEQFF.

This clonotype is medium-sized within its sample. V usage is TRBV29-1 and J usage is TRBJ2-3; either TRBD1 or TRBD2 may supply D (5 bases each). This CDR3 has 16 residues. Trimming left V 6 bases short and J 2 bases short, with 21 bases between. Germline CDR1 reads SQVTM; CDR2 reads ANQGSEA. The CDR3 DNA is TGCAGCGTAACCGGGGACCATAAAACTAACACAGATACGCAGTATTTT. Protein sequence: CSVTGDHKTNTDTQYF.

This clonotype appeared many times. A much more abundant neighbour one base away suggests this may be a read error. J is TRBJ2-7 and V is TRBV19, with D possibly being TRBD2 (6 bases). CDR3 length: 18 amino acids. V shed 5 bases and J shed 5 bases, with 28 bases lying between them. Germline CDR1 reads LNHDA; CDR2 reads SQIVND (reference sequence). The CDR3 loop reads CASSEYILGAGTRDEQYF. CDR3 DNA: TGTGCCAGTAGTGAATACATACTTGGGGCAGGGACTCGAGACGAGCAGTACTTC.

A word on this clonotype: One base separates it from a far larger clone, so it is likely a read error. V gene TRBV6-1 combines with J gene TRBJ2-7, with 10 bases lining up with TRBD2. The CDR3 extends over 15 amino acids. Germline V gives CDR1 MNHNS, CDR2 SASEGT. CDR3 nucleotides: TGTGCCAGCACCCCCCCAGCGGGGGGGTCCTACGAGCAGAACTTC. It specifies CASTPPAGGSYEQNF.

This clonotype ranks as medium-sized. This CDR3 is CASSPRGGRANEQFF. CDR3 DNA sequence: TGTGCCAGCAGCCCCCGGGGGGGCCGAGCGAATGAGCAGTTCTTC. The chain is built from TRBV12-3 or TRBV12-4 and TRBJ2-1; 8 bases agree with TRBD2. The CDR3 extends over 15 amino acids. V lost 6 bases, J lost 7 bases, and 11 bases stayed unmatched.

With respect to this clonotype: Only one base separates this from a far larger clonotype, so it likely reflects a read error. The rearrangement uses TRBV6-5 and TRBJ2-3; D gene unclear. V lost 5 bases and J lost 6, with 9 bases in between. CDR1 MNHEY and CDR2 SVGAGI come from the germline V gene. The CDR3 runs to 12 residues. CDR3 coding DNA: TGTGCCAGCAGTGTATTGCAGGATACGCAGTATTTT. It is translated as CASSVLQDTQYF.

In its sample, this clonotype is medium-sized. This sequence joins TRBV19 and TRBJ2-1, with D perhaps matching TRBD2 (6 bases). V was clipped by 5 bases and J by 4 bases, with 9 bases between them. Germline loops: CDR1 LNHDA, CDR2 SQIVND (reference sequence). The CDR3 is 13 residues long. CDR3 loop: CASSRDFYNEQFF. DNA for the CDR3: TGTGCCAGTAGTCGGGACTTTTACAATGAGCAGTTCTTC.

In its sample, this clonotype is medium-sized. J is TRBJ2-3 and V is TRBV6-6; no firm D call. The germline V gene has CDR1 MNHNY and CDR2 SVGAGI (reference sequence). Trimming shortened V by 9 bases and J by 5 bases, and 6 bases separated the two germline ends. The CDR3 consists of 10 residues. The CDR3 DNA sequence: TGTGCCAGTAAGAGAGATACGCAGTATTTT. It yields the protein CASKRDTQYF.

Within the sample, this clonotype is medium-sized (0.01 to 0.1%). This chain connects TRBV29-1 to TRBJ1-2; no clear D gene. The CDR3 extends over 13 amino acids. Trimming took off 3 bases at V and 5 bases at J, with 13 bases between the two ends. Per the germline V gene, CDR1 is SQVTM and CDR2 is ANQGSEA. CDR3 nucleotides: TGCAGCGTTGAGATATTACCGAGATATGGCTACACCTTC. Translated, it gives CSVEILPRYGYTF.

This clonotype was observed many times. The gene calls are TRBV18 and TRBJ1-2, with a possible D match to TRBD1 (6 bases). The CDR3 totals 13 residues. Germline loops: CDR1 KGHSH, CDR2 LQKENI. Trimming removed 3 bases at V and 6 bases at J, with 11 bases between. The CDR3 loop is CASSPRTVDGYTF. CDR3 DNA: TGTGCCAGCTCACCGCGGACAGTGGATGGCTACACCTTC.

This clonotype showed up many times. This chain joins TRBV27 and TRBJ2-6; D is undetermined. The CDR3 loop spans 15 amino acids. The V gene lost 5 bases and the J gene lost 2 bases, with 10 bases spanning the gap. Germline CDR1 is MNHEY and CDR2 is SMNVEV (reference sequence). CDR3 nucleotides: TGTGCCAGCAGTCCCGCTAGAACTGGGGCCAACGTCCTGACTTTC. Translated, it gives CASSPARTGANVLTF.

This clonotype was seen a handful of times. The chain links TRBV30 to TRBJ1-1, with a tentative D call TRBD1 (5 bases). The CDR3 loop spans 12 amino acids. Germline V CDR1 and CDR2: GTSNPN, SVGIG (reference sequence). V was cut by 2 bases and J by 6 bases, with 10 bases left in between. CDR3 DNA sequence: TGTGCCTGGAGTAAGGGGACCGCTGAAGCTTTCTTT. Protein sequence: CAWSKGTAEAFF.

V gene TRBV15 combines with J gene TRBJ1-4; 7 nucleotides match TRBD1. The CDR3 has 14 residues. Germline assignment: CDR1 LNHNV and CDR2 YYDKDF (reference sequence). V dropped 3 bases and J dropped 4; count of bases not matched to a gene: 2. Here the CDR3 DNA reads TGTGCCACCAGCAGGGGACAGTATAATGAAAAACTGTTTTTT. Its protein product is CATSRGQYNEKLFF.

This clonotype occurred many times. The chain carries TRBV19 and TRBJ2-3; a possible D gene is TRBD2 (6 bases). The CDR3 runs 14 residues. Trimming removed 6 bases at V and 4 bases at J, with 14 bases between. Per the germline V gene, CDR1 is LNHDA and CDR2 is SQIVND (reference sequence). The CDR3: CASRYLASADTQYF. The CDR3 DNA reads as TGTGCCAGTAGATACCTAGCGTCCGCAGATACGCAGTATTTT.

Concerning this clonotype itself: A far larger clone is just one base off, so this is likely a read error. The gene calls are TRBV27 and TRBJ2-1; 12 bases are shared with TRBD2. Germline loops: CDR1 MNHEY, CDR2 SMNVEV (reference sequence). CDR3 length: 15 amino acids. With V trimmed by 6 bases and J by 13 bases, 13 bases remained unmatched. The CDR3 protein is CASRTSGGLGETQFF. The DNA for the CDR3 is TGTGCCAGCAGGACTAGCGGGGGCCTAGGAGAGACCCAGTTCTTC.

The chain employs TRBV12-5 and TRBJ2-2, with D unclear. The CDR3 sequence is 16 residues long. Germline V gene data show CDR1 as LGHNT and CDR2 as FRNRAP. V lost 2 bases and J 4 bases, leaving 14 bases between the germline ends. The CDR3 loop reads CASGLLRQIGTGELFF. The DNA of the CDR3 is TGTGCTAGTGGTTTGCTCCGGCAGATTGGCACCGGGGAGCTGTTTTTT. Filled out from reference TRBV12-5 and TRBJ2-2, the complete variable domain reads DARVTQTPRHKVTEMGQEVTMRCQPILGHNTVFWYRQTMMQGLELLAYFRNRAPLDDSGMPKDRFSAEMPDATLATLKIQPSEPRDSAVYFCASGLLRQIGTGELFFGEGSRLTVL.

This clonotype came up many times. The chain recombines TRBV15 with TRBJ2-7; D gene uncertain. This CDR3 is built from 14 residues. V was shortened by 5 bases and J by 4 bases, with 15 bases between the two germline ends. Germline loops: CDR1 LNHNV, CDR2 YYDKDF (reference sequence). In DNA form, the CDR3 reads TGTGCCACCAGCCCGGCAGCGCTTGGATACGAGCAGTACTTC. It is translated as CATSPAALGYEQYF.

This clonotype is medium-sized by share. The CDR3, as DNA: TGTGCCAGCACCCAAGGCGGGACCCTCACAGATACGCAGTATTTT. Its translation: CASTQGGTLTDTQYF. The chain has TRBV6-2 or TRBV6-3 and TRBJ2-3; weak D call: TRBD2 (6 bases). The V gene's germline CDR1 is MNHEY and CDR2 SVGEGT. This CDR3 region has 15 residues. V gave up 7 bases and J gave up 2 bases, with 16 bases separating them.

This clonotype was found many times. The V gene is TRBV30, the J gene TRBJ1-1; 7 nucleotides align to TRBD1. The CDR3 length is 15 residues. V lost 0 bases to trimming and J lost 3 bases; unmatched junction nucleotides: 7. The germline CDR1 and CDR2 sequences are GTSNPN and SVGIG (reference sequence). The CDR3 spells CAWSVDRVWYTEAFF. CDR3 coding DNA: TGTGCCTGGAGTGTAGACAGGGTATGGTACACTGAAGCTTTCTTT.

The sample holds many counts of this clonotype. The CDR3 coding sequence is TGTGCCAGCAGCCCAGGGTCCGGCACTGAAGCTTTCTTT. Protein: CASSPGSGTEAFF. The chain is built from TRBV12-3 or TRBV12-4 and TRBJ1-1; TRBD1 might be the D (5 bases). The CDR3 contains 13 residues. V lost 6 bases and J 4 bases, leaving 12 bases between the germline ends.

This clonotype is deemed medium-sized. The CDR3 protein is CASSDRDHSYEQYF. The CDR3 DNA follows: TGTGCCAGCAGTGACCGGGACCACTCCTACGAGCAGTACTTC. The chain uses TRBV6-1 and TRBJ2-7; the D gene could be TRBD1 or TRBD2 (5 bases each). V shed 3 bases and J shed 0 bases, with 9 bases lying between them. In germline, CDR1 is MNHNS, CDR2 SASEGT. This CDR3 is built from 14 residues.

By sample share, this clonotype is medium-sized. This chain connects TRBV6-6 to TRBJ2-7, with 11 bases that match TRBD2. Unmatched junction bases numbered 1, after V lost 0 bases and J lost 3 bases. Germline CDR1 and CDR2: MNHNY and SVGAGI (reference sequence). This CDR3 has 15 residues. CDR3 DNA sequence: TGTGCCAGCAGTTACTCTAGCGGGGGGGGCTACGAGCAGTACTTC. Translation gives CASSYSSGGGYEQYF.

This clonotype was picked up many times. The V gene is TRBV5-6, the J gene TRBJ1-5; 8 bases fit TRBD1. Unmatched junction bases numbered 7, after V lost 4 bases and J lost 1 base. CDR3 size: 16 residues. Per germline, CDR1 SGHDT and CDR2 YYEEEE. The DNA of the CDR3 is TGTGCCAGCAGCCAGTCCAGGGGGCGAAGCAATCAGCCCCAGCATTTT. Protein sequence: CASSQSRGRSNQPQHF.

The chain joins TRBV24-1 to TRBJ2-3; the D is unclear. V lost 2 bases, J lost 0 bases, and 11 bases lay in between. Germline V lookup: CDR1 KGHDR, CDR2 SFDVKD. The CDR3 length is 16 residues. CDR3 protein: CATSDSRWGSTDTQYF. The CDR3, as DNA: TGTGCCACCAGTGATTCCCGATGGGGAAGCACAGATACGCAGTATTTT.

This chain links TRBV29-1 with TRBJ2-1, with 9 bases matching TRBD2. The germline V gene encodes CDR1 SQVTM and CDR2 ANQGSEA. Losses at the gene ends were 7 bases for V and 5 bases for J; bases not matched to a gene: 15. The CDR3 consists of 16 residues. CDR3 bases: TGCAGCGGTGACCCCGGGTTAGCGGGGGAACACAATGAGCAGTTCTTC. Protein: CSGDPGLAGEHNEQFF.